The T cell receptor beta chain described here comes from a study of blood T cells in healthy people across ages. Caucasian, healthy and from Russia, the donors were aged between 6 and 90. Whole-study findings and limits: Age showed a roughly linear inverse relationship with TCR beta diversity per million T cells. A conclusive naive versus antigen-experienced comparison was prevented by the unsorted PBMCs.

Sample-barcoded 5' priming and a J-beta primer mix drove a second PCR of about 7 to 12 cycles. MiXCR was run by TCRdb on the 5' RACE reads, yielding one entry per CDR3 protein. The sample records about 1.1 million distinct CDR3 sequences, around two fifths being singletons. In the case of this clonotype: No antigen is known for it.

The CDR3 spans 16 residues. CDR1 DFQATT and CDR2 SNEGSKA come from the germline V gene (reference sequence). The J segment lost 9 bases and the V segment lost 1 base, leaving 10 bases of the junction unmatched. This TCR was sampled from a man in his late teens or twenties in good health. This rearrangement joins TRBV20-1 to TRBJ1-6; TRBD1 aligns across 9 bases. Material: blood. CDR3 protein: CSARVPGQGLSSPLHF. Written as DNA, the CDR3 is TGCAGTGCTAGAGTACCGGGACAGGGCCTTTCTTCACCCCTCCACTTT.